This TCR beta chain was recovered during a study of CD8 T cells in Susac syndrome (dated by TCRdb to between 2019 and 2020). With regard to the full study: The study used repertoire sequencing to test whether antigen drove CD8+ T cell activation and differentiation in Susac syndrome.

Peripheral blood CD8+ and CD4+ T cells from healthy donors, Susac syndrome patients and multiple sclerosis patients were profiled by high-throughput TCR beta sequencing. The multiple sclerosis controls were treatment-naive patients who had stable or active relapsing-remitting disease and met the revised McDonald criteria. Bulk CD8+ and CD4+ T cells were purified by magnetic negative isolation, whereas CD8+ TEMRA cells were enriched by FACS. Blood was drawn into EDTA tubes, processed within 24 hours, and PBMCs were isolated by density gradient centrifugation. PBMCs intended for TCR sequencing were cryopreserved in liquid nitrogen and were subsequently thawed in a 37 degrees C water bath. Purity of sorted or isolated CD4+, CD8+ and CD8+ TEMRA cells was at least 90%. Summary of the overall study and its limitations: The TCR sequencing and HLA analysis was acknowledged to have included a relatively small number of individuals.

Comments on this clonotype: Its specific antigen is unknown. Base qualities are not provided; no much larger clone lies one nucleotide away.

RNA was extracted with the RNeasy kit and 0.5 to 1 ug was reverse transcribed using random hexamers. The immunoSEQ multiplex PCR assay, covering 54 Vbeta and 13 Jbeta segments, was used to amplify TCR beta CDR3 regions. To correct PCR amplification bias, a synthetic template baseline was used for both primer optimization and computational correction. Under the source paper's analysis protocol: Reads were annotated to V, D and J genes per IMGT and analyzed with immunoSEQ Analyzer, keeping only productive sequences. To calculate clonality, Shannon entropy was normalized by log2 of the number of productive unique sequences and then subtracted from one. For each patient and control, public and private clones were evaluated within the 100 most prevalent clones. Clones were defined as Susac-specific when absent from the healthy and MS cohorts, from approximately 970 published viral clones and from other ImmuneACCESS disease sequences. The public sequencing data were trimmed at Q25 with fastp and processed into clonotypes with MiXCR by TCRdb, which kept only in-frame beta chains. Entries that share a CDR3 protein sequence are merged under the most common genes and DNA. Here the V and J calls rest on TCRdb's processing, not on the authors' analysis. Counted in this sample were roughly 330,000 distinct CDR3 sequences; 92% of them appeared once. In total, the top ten clones hold about 0.063% of the sample.

Including the terminal cysteine and phenylalanine, the CDR3 comprises 14 residues. Here the CDR3 DNA is all that survives: 42 bases in frame from base 1. Between the V and J ends, shortened by 4 bases and 15 bases respectively, the junction contains 22 bases. CDR1 LNHDA and CDR2 SQIVND were looked up in the germline V gene (reference sequence). The sequence was collected from a human donor with multiple sclerosis. The rearranged segments are TRBV19 and TRBJ2-1; D gene: possibly TRBD1, on 6 matching bases. Sequenced input: CD4+ T cells from PBMCs. The CDR3 protein is CASSTPAGEFGPFF. The DNA sequence is given as TGTGCCAGTAGTACCCCCGCAGGGGAATTCGGTCCGTTCTTC.